The clone carrying this T cell receptor (beta chain) was detected only a few times. CDR3 size: 18 residues. V shed 5 bases and J shed 0 bases, with 20 bases lying between them. Germline V CDR1 and CDR2: SGHNT, YENEEA. Version v3.0 of the immunoSEQ assay was performed at survey level. The data were produced by immunoSEQ multiplex PCR, yet TCRdb's version contains in-frame clones alone and is incomplete. This table has about 11,000 clones, approximately 79% appearing once. This entry is derived from a study of long-term antiretroviral therapy in people with HIV. Sequencing was performed on unsorted PBMCs, taken 7 to 7.5 years after starting antiretroviral therapy. The sequence was collected from a man between 50 and 59 years old with HIV. The J gene is TRBJ1-3, the V gene TRBV11-3, with D perhaps TRBD1 (6 bases). This CDR3 is CASSPHGWQDSSGNTIYF. Here the CDR3 DNA reads TGTGCCAGCAGCCCTCACGGTTGGCAGGACAGCTCTGGAAACACCATATATTTT. Using reference TRBV11-3 and TRBJ1-3 for the parts outside the CDR3, the full variable domain is EAGVVQSPRYKIIEKKQPVAFWCNPISGHNTLYWYLQNLGQGPELLIRYENEEAVDDSQLPKDRFSAERLKGVDSTLKIQPAELGDSAVYLCASSPHGWQDSSGNTIYFGEGSWLTVV.